The clone carrying this TCR beta chain was observed a handful of times. Its antigen remains unidentified. The sample comes from a study of response to subunit inactivated influenza vaccine. Whole-study findings and limits: The authors offered the suggestion that each seasonal influenza vaccination recruits few new T cells.

One entry per CDR3 protein, called by TCRdb with MiXCR from the RT-PCR reads. The data show about 240,000 distinct CDR3 sequences, about 12% seen once. Germline V lookup: CDR1 MGHDK, CDR2 SYGVNS. The CDR3 is 12 residues long. V was pared by 4 bases and J by 10 bases, with 12 bases between. The sequences come from non-naive T cells sorted from PBMCs, collected less than 15 days before vaccination. V usage is TRBV25-1 and J usage is TRBJ2-3; no reliable D call. The clonotype was recovered from a man aged 45-60 years who received an inactivated influenza vaccine. The CDR3 region is CASSARHIAQYF. The CDR3 bases are TGTGCCAGCAGTGCCCGACATATCGCGCAGTATTTT.